The present TCR beta chain was sequenced within a study of shared clonotypes between healthy human individuals. Study findings and constraints: Since donors were few, the genetic and exposure-history diversity represented was limited.

The table lists this clone with a few counts. What it binds is not known. Scientists sequenced DNA from unsorted PBMC on ten immunoSEQ deep assay plates. The data were produced by immunoSEQ multiplex PCR, yet TCRdb's version contains in-frame clones alone and is incomplete. The data show about 560,000 clones, just over 75% seen once. Trimming took 0 bases from V and 7 from J, leaving 15 bases between them. Germline CDR1 is GTSNPN and CDR2 is SVGIG (reference sequence). This CDR3 contains 14 residues. Donors comprised only Caucasian adults living in Nashville, Tennessee. The study used 100 million or so PBMCs per unsorted sample for genomic DNA.

The clonotype originates from a woman in her 40s in good health. Some clones in this sample may be carry-over from other donors' samples. The chain combines TRBV30 with TRBJ1-1, with D unresolved. The sequenced sample consisted of PBMCs. CDR3 region: CAWSVKTPGGEAFF. CDR3 DNA: TGTGCCTGGAGTGTAAAAACACCGGGCGGTGAAGCTTTCTTT.